Only a few counts were recorded for the clone carrying this TCR beta chain. Its antigen is unidentified. This entry comes from a study of identical twins. Study conclusions and caveats: Model-predicted out-of-frame TCR alpha sharing fell below observed values in monozygotic twins.

The germline gives CDR1 MGHRA, CDR2 YSYEKL. CDR3 length: 19 residues. Trimming cost V 0 bases and J 3 bases; bases outside gene matches: 16. Unique molecular identifiers were present on the cDNA, and a universal primer site came from template switching. TCRdb reanalysed the 5' RACE reads using MiXCR and keeps one entry per CDR3 protein. The sample contains more than 1.5 million distinct CDR3 sequences, 25% to 35% of which appear only once. The TCR comes from a newborn girl in good health. J is TRBJ2-7 and V is TRBV4-1; 8 nucleotides agree with TRBD2. Sequencing was done on a sample of cord blood. CDR3 DNA sequence: TGCGCCAGCAGCCAAGATCATCCCCTACTAGCGGATATATACTACGAGCAGTACTTC. Translated, it gives CASSQDHPLLADIYYEQYF.